Detailed here is one T cell receptor beta chain. This sample stems from a study of Ad26.COV2.S vaccination and SARS-CoV-2 variants. Background on the study: Dosing was one shot or two shots 56 days apart.

Libraries were prepared by immunoSEQ multiplex PCR; TCRdb keeps only in-frame clonotypes and omits some of them. The sample has 250,000 or so clones; around 88% are singletons. This sample's treatment: roughly 19 received Ad26.COV2.S at low or high dose, single or two shots; roughly five received placebo; per-sample allocation not given. Samples were taken on day 63 after the first vaccine or placebo injection. Germline CDR1 is DFQATT and CDR2 is SNEGSKA (reference sequence). The CDR3 covers 12 residues. Trimming removed 3 bases at V and 9 bases at J, with 12 bases between. The rearrangement links TRBV20-1 to TRBJ1-5; D possibly corresponds to TRBD1 (6 bases). The material sequenced was peripheral blood, taken in a trial of Ad26.COV2.S vaccine versus placebo. The sequence came from a person aged 18 to 65 who received the Ad26.COV2.S COVID-19 vaccine or a placebo. CDR3: CSASPQGRPQHF. CDR3 DNA: TGCAGTGCTAGTCCACAGGGACGGCCCCAGCATTTT.